These 20 T cell receptor beta chains were all obtained from the same sample, sequenced in a study of T cells after posttransplantation cyclophosphamide. Repertoires were generated with immunoSEQ multiplex PCR, while TCRdb's copy carries only in-frame clones and drops some. The specimen has approximately 31,000 clones, none found just once. The sequenced material came from PBMCs. Receptor source: a woman in her twenties or thirties in good health and a related stem cell transplant donor.

This clone was recorded at least ten times. The CDR3 region is CAFSGGSNQPQHF. In nucleotides, the CDR3 is TGCGCCTTTTCTGGGGGCAGTAATCAGCCCCAGCATTTT. This chain joins TRBV4-1 and TRBJ1-5; weak D call: TRBD1 (6 bases). Trimming pared 11 bases from V and 4 bases from J, leaving 15 bases between. The CDR3 is made up of 13 amino acids. The germline gives CDR1 MGHRA, CDR2 YSYEKL.

The CDR3 DNA follows: TGTGCCAGCAGCCGAGGGCGAGGCGATTCACCCCTCCACTTT. It codes for CASSRGRGDSPLHF. This rearrangement joins TRBV5-4 to TRBJ1-6; D ambiguous. V lost 4 bases to trimming and J lost 8 bases, with 13 bases between them. Germline V gene lookup returns CDR1 SGHNT and CDR2 YYREEE (reference sequence). The CDR3 covers 14 residues.

The table lists this clone with many counts. The V and J genes are TRBV2 and TRBJ2-1; 7 bases are shared with TRBD1. The germline CDR1 and CDR2 sequences are SNHLY and FYNNEI. V lost 6 bases to trimming and J lost 6 bases; unmatched junction nucleotides: 8. The CDR3 is 14 amino acids. The CDR3 nucleotides are TGTGCCAGCAGCGATAGGACAGGTCCCAATGAGCAGTTCTTC. It specifies CASSDRTGPNEQFF. The whole variable domain, filled in from reference TRBV2 and TRBJ2-1, reads EPEVTQTPSHQVTQMGQEVILRCVPISNHLYFYWYRQILGQKVEFLVSFYNNEISEKSEIFDDQFSVERPDGSNFTLKIRSTKLEDSAMYFCASSDRTGPNEQFFGPGTRLTVL.

The V call is TRBV5-1, the J call TRBJ2-2; D perhaps matches TRBD2 (6 bases). In germline, CDR1 is SGHRS, CDR2 YFSETQ. The CDR3 sequence is 16 residues long. V dropped 4 bases and J dropped 1 base, with 14 bases sitting between them. The CDR3 is CASSRVADRNTGELFF. The CDR3 DNA sequence: TGCGCCAGCAGCCGAGTAGCGGACCGGAACACCGGGGAGCTGTTTTTT.

This clone was recorded a few times. This chain links TRBV20-1 with TRBJ1-1, with D unclear. This CDR3 is built from 10 residues. Germline CDR1 reads DFQATT; CDR2 reads SNEGSKA (reference sequence). V shed 7 bases and J shed 7 bases, with 10 bases lying between them. The CDR3 region is CSGRRNEAFF. The CDR3 nucleotides are TGCAGTGGCCGGCGGAATGAAGCTTTCTTT.

In this sample, this clone turned up many times. V and J are TRBV12-3 or TRBV12-4 and TRBJ2-5, with D hard to call. The CDR3 runs 13 residues. The ends were cut back, 2 bases at V and 2 bases at J, with 6 bases in the middle. This CDR3 is CASSLPPQETQYF. DNA of the CDR3: TGTGCCAGCAGTTTACCCCCACAAGAGACCCAGTACTTC.

This clone was observed at least ten times. The gene calls are TRBV30 and TRBJ1-4, with a possible D match to TRBD1 (5 bases). Germline values: CDR1 GTSNPN, CDR2 SVGIG (reference sequence). V was pared by 6 bases and J by 3 bases, with 14 bases between. This CDR3 spans 14 amino acids. CDR3 in amino acids: CACFEGPSNEKLFF. Here the CDR3 DNA reads TGTGCCTGTTTCGAGGGGCCTTCTAATGAAAAACTGTTTTTT.

This clone was seen many times. The chain links TRBV7-2 to TRBJ1-4, with D unclear. There are 15 residues in the CDR3. Trimming left V 1 base short and J 3 bases short, with 9 bases between. Per germline, CDR1 SGHTA and CDR2 FQGNSA. CDR3 sequence reads: CASSLVGRSNEKLFF. Here the CDR3 DNA reads TGTGCCAGCAGCTTAGTGGGCAGATCTAATGAAAAACTGTTTTTT.

The chain has TRBV12-3 or TRBV12-4 and TRBJ1-2; TRBD1 matches 8 bases. This CDR3 has 14 residues. Trimming took 3 bases from V and 6 from J; bases not matched to a gene: 6. CDR3 protein: CASSFSGQVHGYTF. DNA for the CDR3: TGTGCCAGCAGTTTCTCGGGACAGGTACATGGCTACACCTTC.

The chain couples TRBV30 to TRBJ2-3; D not certain. V lost 0 bases to trimming and J lost 2 bases, with 3 bases between them. CDR3 length: 12 amino acids. Germline V gene lookup returns CDR1 GTSNPN and CDR2 SVGIG (reference sequence). This CDR3 reads CAWSVITDTQYF. CDR3 sequence (DNA): TGTGCCTGGAGTGTTATCACAGATACGCAGTATTTT. Full variable domain (rest looked up from reference TRBV30 and TRBJ2-3): SQTIHQWPATLVQPVGSPLSLECTVEGTSNPNLYWYRQAAGRGLQLLFYSVGIGQISSEVPQNLSASRPQDRQFILSSKKLLLSDSGFYLCAWSVITDTQYFGPGTRLTVL.

This clone has more than one count but fewer than ten. The V gene is TRBV7-2, the J gene TRBJ2-5, with 12 nucleotides matching TRBD1. The CDR3 spans 17 residues. CDR1 is SGHTA, CDR2 FQGNSA, per germline. The V segment lost 5 bases and the J segment 4 bases; nucleotides outside the gene matches: 11. DNA of the CDR3: TGTGCCAGCAGCCCGGGGACAGGGGGCGGTGTGAGAGAGACCCAGTACTTC. Protein sequence: CASSPGTGGGVRETQYF.

Worth noting for this clone: The germline gene is not matched at one end of the junction; a read error may be the cause. The chain employs TRBV18 and TRBJ1-1; D is possibly TRBD1 (6 bases). Germline V lookup: CDR1 KGHSH, CDR2 LQKENI. The CDR3 is 14 amino acids. CDR3 sequence reads: CASSPSGGVTKAFF. CDR3 bases: TGTGCCAGCTCACCCTCGGGGGGCGTCACTAAAGCTTTCTTT.

CDR3: CASSVTGSGSHEQFF. CDR3 DNA sequence: TGTGCCAGCAGCGTGACAGGGTCCGGTTCACATGAGCAGTTCTTC. The genes are TRBV9 and TRBJ2-1; TRBD1 agrees at 7 bases. This CDR3 has 15 amino acids. Germline CDR1 SGDLS, CDR2 YYNGEE. Trimming removed 2 bases from V and 8 bases from J; junction bases left unmatched: 10. Full variable domain (rest looked up from reference TRBV9 and TRBJ2-1): DSGVTQTPKHLITATGQRVTLRCSPRSGDLSVYWYQQSLDQGLQFLIQYYNGEERAKGNILERFSAQQFPDLHSELNLSSLELGDSALYFCASSVTGSGSHEQFFGPGTRLTVL.

This clone was observed at least ten times. The chain combines TRBV2 with TRBJ1-2; possibly TRBD1 for D (5 bases). Germline V gene data show CDR1 as SNHLY and CDR2 as FYNNEI. This CDR3 region has 14 residues. V lost 7 bases and J 1 base, leaving 13 bases between the germline ends. CDR3 DNA: TGTGCCAGCAAGGGGCCCGTTATTAACTATGGCTACACCTTC. This encodes CASKGPVINYGYTF.

This clone was detected many times. The rearrangement links TRBV7-9 to TRBJ1-1; TRBD1 is a possible D gene (6 bases). The germline V gene has CDR1 SEHNR and CDR2 FQNEAQ (reference sequence). V lost 5 bases and J lost 5, with 15 bases in between. This CDR3 region has 14 residues. The chain's CDR3 is CASSRKGVRTEAFF. The CDR3 nucleotides are TGTGCCAGCAGCCGGAAGGGGGTGAGAACTGAAGCTTTCTTT.

This clone was observed many times. The rearrangement uses TRBV7-2 and TRBJ2-7, with 8 nucleotides matching TRBD2. Germline CDR1 reads SGHTA; CDR2 reads FQGNSA. This CDR3 is 15 amino acids long. V trimming: 5 bases; J trimming: 7 bases; junction bases outside the gene matches: 13. CDR3: CASSPTPGRGGEQYF. The CDR3 DNA follows: TGTGCCAGCAGCCCTACTCCAGGCCGGGGGGGGGAGCAGTACTTC.

This clone was counted many times. The chain joins TRBV5-4 to TRBJ2-6; D is perhaps TRBD1 (6 bases). This CDR3 contains 18 residues. V shed 4 bases and J shed 0 bases, with 17 bases lying between them. Germline V gene lookup returns CDR1 SGHNT and CDR2 YYREEE (reference sequence). The CDR3 spells CASSPRQVMNSGANVLTF. The CDR3, as DNA: TGTGCCAGCAGCCCACGACAGGTTATGAACTCTGGGGCCAACGTCCTGACTTTC. Drawing the rest from reference TRBV5-4 and TRBJ2-6, the complete variable domain is ETGVTQSPTHLIKTRGQQVTLRCSSQSGHNTVSWYQQALGQGPQFIFQYYREEENGRGNFPPRFSGLQFPNYSSELNVNALELDDSALYLCASSPRQVMNSGANVLTFGAGSRLTVL.

In this sample, this clone turned up many times. The chain couples TRBV12-3 or TRBV12-4 to TRBJ2-2; 8 nucleotides agree with TRBD2. The CDR3 length is 15 residues. Germline trimming cut 6 bases from V and 5 bases from J; bases unmatched to any gene: 8. The CDR3 DNA follows: TGTGCCAGCAGCCCCGATAGCGGGGTAACCGGGGAGCTGTTTTTT. Its protein product is CASSPDSGVTGELFF.

This clone was seen ten or more times. This chain uses TRBV18 with TRBJ2-7; 8 bases are a match to TRBD1. The ends lost 5 bases at V and 3 bases at J; junction bases unmatched: 9. The germline V gene has CDR1 KGHSH and CDR2 LQKENI. The CDR3 contains 15 residues. The CDR3 region is CASSLQGDPYYEQYF. The DNA of the CDR3 is TGTGCCAGCTCATTACAGGGGGACCCTTACTACGAGCAGTACTTC.

This clone was seen at least ten times. This chain links TRBV28 with TRBJ2-1, with TRBD1 matching over 8 bases. The germline gives CDR1 MDHEN, CDR2 SYDVKM. CDR3 length: 15 amino acids. J gave up 7 bases and V 7 bases, and 12 bases lay outside the gene matches. The CDR3 protein is CASTIFGTGLNEQFF. The CDR3 nucleotides are TGTGCCAGCACTATCTTCGGGACAGGTCTTAATGAGCAGTTCTTC.